Following are 29 T cell receptor beta chains from one sample sequenced in a study of blood T cell repertoires in COVID-19. Data came from immunoSEQ multiplex PCR; TCRdb stores just in-frame clones and leaves some out. The sample comprises approximately 240,000 clones, approximately 79% of which are singletons, and approximately 5% rests with the top ten. The material sequenced was peripheral blood. All receptors come from an elderly woman with active or convalescent COVID-19.

V gene TRBV3-1 (or the pseudogene TRBV3-2) combines with J gene TRBJ2-5; tentative D call: TRBD1 (6 bases). CDR1 is LGHDT and CDR2 is YNNKEL in the germline V gene (reference sequence). Trimming removed 1 base at V and 0 bases at J, with 18 bases between. The CDR3 is 18 residues long. The CDR3 sequence: CASSQGYFRGSYQETQYF. CDR3 in DNA: TGTGCCAGCAGCCAAGGGTATTTCAGGGGTTCGTACCAAGAGACCCAGTACTTC.

The chain recombines TRBV10-3 with TRBJ2-2; 8 bases are shared with TRBD1. This CDR3 contains 14 residues. Trimming took 7 bases from V and 4 from J; bases not matched to a gene: 5. Per germline, CDR1 ENHRY and CDR2 SYGVKD. CDR3 region: CAITPTGGTGELFF. The CDR3 region has the DNA TGTGCCATCACCCCCACAGGGGGCACCGGGGAGCTGTTTTTT.

The V gene is TRBV9, the J gene TRBJ2-3; 11 bases agree with TRBD2. The ends lost 4 bases at V and 3 bases at J; junction bases unmatched: 4. Germline V gives CDR1 SGDLS, CDR2 YYNGEE. This CDR3 is 15 amino acids long. CDR3 sequence: CASSPWTSGTDTQYF. The CDR3, as DNA: TGTGCCAGCAGCCCGTGGACTAGCGGGACAGATACGCAGTATTTT. The variable domain in full, completed from reference TRBV9 and TRBJ2-3, reads DSGVTQTPKHLITATGQRVTLRCSPRSGDLSVYWYQQSLDQGLQFLIQYYNGEERAKGNILERFSAQQFPDLHSELNLSSLELGDSALYFCASSPWTSGTDTQYFGPGTRLTVL.

The gene calls are TRBV12-3 or TRBV12-4 and TRBJ1-1; the D gene is possibly TRBD1 (6 bases). The V and J ends lost 3 bases and 6 bases respectively, with 11 bases between them. The CDR3 is 13 residues long. The CDR3 nucleotides read TGTGCCAGCAGTTTTCAGGGGCAAGCTGAAGCTTTCTTT. Amino acids: CASSFQGQAEAFF.

J is TRBJ1-2 and V is TRBV7-2; D might be TRBD1 (5 bases). The CDR3 has 14 residues. The germline V gene encodes CDR1 SGHTA and CDR2 FQGNSA. Trimming shortened V by 5 bases and J by 4 bases, and 14 bases separated the two germline ends. The CDR3 DNA sequence: TGTGCCAGCAGCCCCCGGCCAGGGCGCTATGGCTACACCTTC. Its protein product is CASSPRPGRYGYTF.

V gene TRBV30 combines with J gene TRBJ2-5; 11 nucleotides match TRBD1. J was trimmed by 5 bases and V by 4 bases; bases with no gene match: 12. In germline, CDR1 is GTSNPN, CDR2 SVGIG (reference sequence). The CDR3 length is 16 residues. The CDR3 DNA reads TGTGCCTGGACAGGACAGGGGGCATTTTATGGGGAGACCCAGTACTTC. This translates into CAWTGQGAFYGETQYF.

This chain joins TRBV30 and TRBJ2-3; a possible D gene is TRBD2 (6 bases). The V end was cut by 2 bases, the J end by 4 bases, with 13 bases between. There are 14 residues in the CDR3. The germline gives CDR1 GTSNPN, CDR2 SVGIG (reference sequence). CDR3 region: CAWSMGGGADTQYF. CDR3 DNA: TGTGCCTGGAGTATGGGCGGAGGGGCAGATACGCAGTATTTT. The whole variable domain, filled in from reference TRBV30 and TRBJ2-3, reads SQTIHQWPATLVQPVGSPLSLECTVEGTSNPNLYWYRQAAGRGLQLLFYSVGIGQISSEVPQNLSASRPQDRQFILSSKKLLLSDSGFYLCAWSMGGGADTQYFGPGTRLTVL.

The chain joins TRBV14 to TRBJ2-1, with 9 bases lining up with TRBD2. In germline, CDR1 is SGHDN, CDR2 FVKESK. The length of the CDR3 is 16 residues. Trimming at V came to 2 bases and at J to 7 bases, leaving 9 bases not matched to a gene. This CDR3 reads CASSQFRSGSGNEQFF. The DNA for the CDR3 is TGTGCCAGCAGCCAATTCCGTAGCGGGAGTGGGAATGAGCAGTTCTTC.

V gene TRBV2 combines with J gene TRBJ1-2; D unresolved. The length of the CDR3 is 12 residues. Per germline, CDR1 SNHLY and CDR2 FYNNEI. V lost 5 bases to trimming and J lost 1 base, with 5 bases between them. CDR3 region: CASSFYNYGYTF. The CDR3 DNA is TGTGCCAGCAGTTTCTATAACTATGGCTACACCTTC. Full variable domain (outside the CDR3, taken from reference TRBV2 and TRBJ1-2): EPEVTQTPSHQVTQMGQEVILRCVPISNHLYFYWYRQILGQKVEFLVSFYNNEISEKSEIFDDQFSVERPDGSNFTLKIRSTKLEDSAMYFCASSFYNYGYTFGSGTRLTVV.

The chain has TRBV4-2 and TRBJ2-3, with a possible D match to TRBD1 (5 bases). Trimming stripped 4 bases from V and 8 bases from J, with 10 bases between. The CDR3 runs to 12 residues. CDR1 LGHNA and CDR2 YNFKEQ come from the germline V gene. DNA for the CDR3: TGTGCCAGCAGCCCTACCCAGGGTACGCAGTATTTT. This sequence encodes CASSPTQGTQYF.

The J gene is TRBJ2-3, the V gene TRBV28, with TRBD2 matching over 9 bases. The V gene's germline CDR1 is MDHEN and CDR2 SYDVKM. This CDR3 contains 15 residues. With V trimmed by 5 bases and J by 1 base, 4 bases remained unmatched. The CDR3 DNA reads as TGTGCCAGCAGTCCCTCTAGCGGGGGCACAGATACGCAGTATTTT. The encoded protein is CASSPSSGGTDTQYF.

The gene calls are TRBV7-9 and TRBJ2-5; TRBD2 agrees at 8 bases. The CDR3 is 13 residues long. Germline V gene sequence: CDR1 SEHNR, CDR2 FQNEAQ (reference sequence). Trimming removed 5 bases from V and 4 bases from J; junction bases left unmatched: 3. In DNA, the CDR3 is TGTGCCAGCAGCGCCGGGACTAGAGAGACCCAGTACTTC. It specifies CASSAGTRETQYF. Using reference TRBV7-9 and TRBJ2-5 for the parts outside the CDR3, the full variable domain is DTGVSQNPRHKITKRGQNVTFRCDPISEHNRLYWYRQTLGQGPEFLTYFQNEAQLEKSRLLSDRFSAERPKGSFSTLEIQRTEQGDSAMYLCASSAGTRETQYFGPGTRLLVL.

Written as DNA, the CDR3 is TGCGCCAGCAGCTTGGGGCTCGGGATGAACACTGAAGCTTTCTTT. It is translated as CASSLGLGMNTEAFF. The J gene is TRBJ1-1, the V gene TRBV5-1; no clear D. The CDR3 is made up of 15 amino acids. Trimming left V 0 bases short and J 0 bases short, with 9 bases between. The V gene's germline CDR1 is SGHRS and CDR2 YFSETQ. The variable domain in full, completed from reference TRBV5-1 and TRBJ1-1, reads KAGVTQTPRYLIKTRGQQVTLSCSPISGHRSVSWYQQTPGQGLQFLFEYFSETQRNKGNFPGRFSGRQFSNSRSEMNVSTLELGDSALYLCASSLGLGMNTEAFFGQGTRLTVV.

The chain couples TRBV6-5 to TRBJ2-2, with D maybe TRBD2 (5 bases). The V and J ends lost 8 bases and 6 bases respectively, with 19 bases between them. Germline CDR1 is MNHEY and CDR2 is SVGAGI. The CDR3 has 15 amino acids. CDR3 DNA: TGTGCCAGCCGGACGCATACGTCGGGATCCGGGGAGCTGTTTTTT. Amino acid sequence: CASRTHTSGSGELFF.

This rearrangement joins TRBV29-1 to TRBJ1-3, with a tentative D call TRBD1 (5 bases). Deletions cut 4 bases from V and 1 base from J, with 11 bases between. Germline CDR1 reads SQVTM; CDR2 reads ANQGSEA. The CDR3 length is 14 residues. The CDR3 reads CSVAGGLSGNTIYF. The CDR3, as DNA: TGCAGCGTTGCCGGGGGTTTGTCTGGAAACACCATATATTTT. The whole variable domain, filled in from reference TRBV29-1 and TRBJ1-3, reads SAVISQKPSRDICQRGTSLTIQCQVDSQVTMMFWYRQQPGQSLTLIATANQGSEATYESGFVIDKFPISRPNLTFSTLTVSNMSPEDSSIYLCSVAGGLSGNTIYFGEGSWLTVV.

This clone has only one observation. The V gene is TRBV5-6, the J gene TRBJ1-5; no clear D gene. The CDR3 runs to 13 residues. V was pared by 5 bases and J by 6 bases, with 12 bases between. In germline, CDR1 is SGHDT, CDR2 YYEEEE. CDR3 coding DNA: TGTGCCAGCAGTCTAGGTGGCCGTCAGCCCCAGCATTTT. This encodes CASSLGGRQPQHF.

V gene TRBV4-2 combines with J gene TRBJ2-3, with 7 bases identical to TRBD1. The CDR3 has 16 amino acids. The germline V gene encodes CDR1 LGHNA and CDR2 YNFKEQ. V shed 1 base, J shed 3 bases, and the junction held 7 bases outside the gene matches. The CDR3 sequence: CASSQVSGGRTDTQYF. The CDR3 DNA reads TGTGCCAGCAGCCAAGTATCAGGGGGTAGGACAGATACGCAGTATTTT.

V gene TRBV27 combines with J gene TRBJ1-6; D is undetermined. The CDR3 totals 13 residues. Deletions cut 6 bases from V and 7 bases from J, with 10 bases between. Germline V gene lookup returns CDR1 MNHEY and CDR2 SMNVEV (reference sequence). The CDR3 DNA reads as TGTGCCAGCAGGCTAAATCCGAATTCACCCCTCCACTTT. Residues: CASRLNPNSPLHF.

The chain carries TRBV3-1 (or the pseudogene TRBV3-2) and TRBJ1-5, with unresolved D. V was pared by 8 bases and J by 4 bases, with 12 bases between. Germline CDR1 is LGHDT and CDR2 is YNNKEL (reference sequence). The CDR3 runs 13 residues. CDR3 nucleotide sequence: TGTGCCAGCGCCGGGTCTCAAAATCAGCCCCAGCATTTT. It is translated as CASAGSQNQPQHF.

This clone turned up a few times. The genes are TRBV6-1 and TRBJ1-5; 7 positions agree with TRBD1. The V segment lost 0 bases and the J segment 7 bases; nucleotides outside the gene matches: 6. The germline V gene has CDR1 MNHNS and CDR2 SASEGT. This CDR3 has 15 residues. The CDR3 reads CASSEAGRGPQPQHF. In DNA form, the CDR3 reads TGTGCCAGCAGTGAAGCAGGTAGGGGGCCCCAGCCCCAGCATTTT.

This chain uses TRBV19 with TRBJ1-1; TRBD1 matches 7 bases. CDR1 and CDR2 (germline): LNHDA, SQIVND (reference sequence). The CDR3 consists of 14 residues. V lost 9 bases, J lost 5 bases, and 12 bases stayed unmatched. The CDR3 DNA follows: TGTGCCAGCGAACAAGGGGGCGGAGGTACTGAAGCTTTCTTT. It translates to CASEQGGGGTEAFF.

This chain connects TRBV2 to TRBJ2-5; 13 bases match TRBD2. CDR3 length: 15 amino acids. The germline V gene encodes CDR1 SNHLY and CDR2 FYNNEI. V lost 4 bases and J lost 5; bases outside the gene matches: 4. For the CDR3, the DNA is TGTGCCAGCAGTGGACTAGCGGGAGGTCAGGAGACCCAGTACTTC. As protein: CASSGLAGGQETQYF.

The genes are TRBV5-6 and TRBJ1-4; perhaps TRBD1 as D (5 bases). V was clipped by 3 bases and J by 0 bases, with 21 bases between them. The CDR3 consists of 19 residues. Germline CDR1 and CDR2: SGHDT and YYEEEE. The CDR3 reads CASSYEGRRGAPTNEKLFF. The CDR3 DNA is TGTGCCAGCAGCTACGAAGGAAGGAGGGGAGCCCCAACTAATGAAAAACTGTTTTTT.

This clone is a singleton in its sample. The rearrangement uses TRBV27 and TRBJ1-5; 7 bases are shared with TRBD1. The CDR3 covers 13 residues. Germline trimming cut 4 bases from V and 8 bases from J; bases unmatched to any gene: 5. From germline, CDR1 is MNHEY and CDR2 SMNVEV (reference sequence). The CDR3 loop is CASSSGGIEPQHF. The CDR3 bases are TGTGCCAGCAGTTCAGGGGGTATCGAGCCCCAGCATTTT.

On this clone: The sample has other DNA sequences that encode this CDR3 too. The rearrangement joins TRBV5-1 to TRBJ2-1, with 11 bases fitting TRBD1. V lost 4 bases and J lost 5; bases outside the gene matches: 5. This CDR3 region has 15 residues. CDR1 is SGHRS and CDR2 is YFSETQ in the germline V gene. The CDR3 bases are TGCGCCAGCAGCCTCGGACAGGGGGCGAACAATGAGCAGTTCTTC. It specifies CASSLGQGANNEQFF.

This CDR3 is CASSESTPVGEQFF. The CDR3 bases are TGCGCCAGCAGTGAGTCGACTCCAGTCGGTGAGCAGTTCTTC. The chain combines TRBV10-1 with TRBJ2-1; D gene ambiguous. CDR3 length: 14 amino acids. In germline, CDR1 is WNHNN, CDR2 SYGVQD (reference sequence). The ends were cut back, 0 bases at V and 9 bases at J, with 12 bases in the middle.

The V and J genes are TRBV10-1 and TRBJ1-4; TRBD1 aligns across 8 bases. V lost 6 bases and J lost 0; bases outside the gene matches: 27. The germline V gene encodes CDR1 WNHNN and CDR2 SYGVQD (reference sequence). This CDR3 is 23 amino acids long. CDR3 protein: CASSPPPARDRGRTLATNEKLFF. The CDR3 DNA follows: TGCGCCAGCAGCCCACCCCCCGCTCGTGACAGGGGTAGAACTCTTGCAACTAATGAAAAACTGTTTTTT.

The chain links TRBV19 to TRBJ1-5, with D unclear. This CDR3 contains 17 residues. Germline V gene sequence: CDR1 LNHDA, CDR2 SQIVND (reference sequence). V dropped 2 bases and J dropped 3 bases, with 17 bases sitting between them. Written as DNA, the CDR3 is TGTGCCAGTAGTATAAATGGAGCAGGCGGGTACAATCAGCCCCAGCATTTT. Translation gives CASSINGAGGYNQPQHF.

This chain links TRBV5-5 with TRBJ2-2, with D maybe TRBD2 (5 bases). The CDR3 has 18 amino acids. V lost 4 bases to trimming and J lost 8 bases, with 27 bases between them. CDR1 SGHKS and CDR2 YYEKEE come from the germline V gene (reference sequence). This CDR3 is CASSITTARRRAEGELFF. The CDR3, as DNA: TGTGCCAGCAGCATAACTACAGCGAGAAGGAGAGCGGAAGGGGAGCTGTTTTTT.